This TCR beta chain derives from a study of shared clonotypes between healthy human individuals. Germline CDR1 KGHSH, CDR2 LQKENI. The CDR3 runs 15 residues. V gave up 3 bases and J gave up 9 bases, with 19 bases separating them. The repertoire was sequenced with immunoSEQ multiplex PCR; TCRdb's copy has only in-frame clones and lacks some. In the table there are roughly 1.4 million clones, approximately 98.5% of which are singletons. The gene calls are TRBV18 and TRBJ2-3; weak D call: TRBD2 (5 bases). This receptor was identified in a young man in good health. The source material was naive CD4+ T cells sorted from blood. Subset described: CD45RA+ positively selected. The CDR3 sequence is CASSPGGVLGKTQYF. The CDR3 coding sequence is TGTGCCAGCTCACCGGGCGGAGTTCTCGGGAAGACGCAGTATTTT.